The 21 T cell receptor beta chains presented below share a single source sample, sequenced in a study of T-cell memory formation after mild COVID-19. TCRdb reprocessed the 5' RACE reads with MiXCR, giving one entry per CDR3 protein. The repertoire holds about 270,000 distinct CDR3 sequences, approximately 15% seen once, with more than 2% in the top ten. Sequencing input: PBMCs or a T cell subset sorted from them (not recorded which). Every receptor here comes from an adult woman who had mild COVID-19 (a few samples of this study predate the infection). Cell type and time point are not known.

Ten or more counts support this clonotype. This chain connects TRBV3-1 to TRBJ2-7; 15 nucleotides agree with TRBD2. J was trimmed by 5 bases and V by 4 bases; bases with no gene match: 15. Per the germline V gene, CDR1 is LGHDT and CDR2 is YNNKEL (reference sequence). The CDR3 spans 19 residues. The CDR3 nucleotides read TGTGCCAGCAGCCGTCGTGGACTAGCGGGAGGGCCCTCGGGAAACGAGCAGTACTTC. Its translation: CASSRRGLAGGPSGNEQYF.

In its sample, this clonotype was seen a few times. The rearrangement links TRBV6-5 to TRBJ2-2; D might be TRBD2 (5 bases). Germline loops: CDR1 MNHEY, CDR2 SVGAGI. CDR3 size: 17 residues. V lost 2 bases and J lost 6, with 19 bases in between. The CDR3 sequence is CASSYASPGLFSGELFF. In DNA form, the CDR3 reads TGTGCCAGCAGTTACGCCTCGCCGGGATTATTTTCCGGGGAGCTGTTTTTT.

CDR3 region: CATSKGQGAETQYF. For the CDR3, the DNA is TGTGCCACCAGCAAGGGACAGGGGGCAGAGACCCAGTACTTC. The rearrangement joins TRBV15 to TRBJ2-5; 12 positions agree with TRBD1. J gave up 4 bases and V 4 bases, and 1 base lay outside the gene matches. In germline, CDR1 is LNHNV, CDR2 YYDKDF (reference sequence). This CDR3 is 14 amino acids long.

A few counts support this clonotype. The chain combines TRBV20-1 with TRBJ1-1; TRBD1 matches 12 bases. The junction had 4 bases not matched to a gene; V was cut back by 3 bases and J by 5 bases. The germline gives CDR1 DFQATT, CDR2 SNEGSKA (reference sequence). This CDR3 spans 14 amino acids. DNA for the CDR3: TGCAGTGCTAGGGGGACAGGGGGCTATACTGAAGCTTTCTTT. The encoded protein is CSARGTGGYTEAFF.

The chain employs TRBV10-3 and TRBJ2-4; TRBD2 agrees at 13 bases. The CDR3 spans 17 residues. V shed 4 bases, J shed 4 bases, and the junction held 7 bases outside the gene matches. Germline V CDR1 and CDR2: ENHRY, SYGVKD. The CDR3 region is CAISAEGLAGTKNIQYF. The CDR3 bases are TGTGCCATCAGTGCAGAGGGACTAGCGGGGACAAAAAACATTCAGTACTTC.

This clonotype was seen repeatedly, ten times or more. V gene TRBV5-1 combines with J gene TRBJ2-3; D ambiguous. V was trimmed by 4 bases and J by 5 bases, leaving 14 bases between them. Germline V gene lookup returns CDR1 SGHRS and CDR2 YFSETQ. The CDR3 is 14 residues long. Written as DNA, the CDR3 is TGCGCCAGCAGCCCGGGTGGTGTAGGAGATACGCAGTATTTT. Amino acids: CASSPGGVGDTQYF.

The chain employs TRBV6-6 and TRBJ1-1; 7 positions agree with TRBD1. V gave up 2 bases and J gave up 0 bases; unmatched junction bases: 0. The germline V gene has CDR1 MNHNY and CDR2 SVGAGI (reference sequence). This CDR3 has 14 amino acids. In DNA, the CDR3 is TGTGCCAGCAGTTACGACAGGGTGAACACTGAAGCTTTCTTT. Amino acid sequence: CASSYDRVNTEAFF.

This clonotype has a count of ten or more. V and J are TRBV12-3 or TRBV12-4 and TRBJ2-1; the D gene could be TRBD1 or TRBD2 (5 bases each). The CDR3 totals 13 residues. V was pared by 5 bases and J by 13 bases, with 18 bases between. For the CDR3, the DNA is TGTGCCAGCAGTCCCTCACCGAGAGGGGTCCAGTTCTTC. Residues: CASSPSPRGVQFF.

This clonotype has only a few counts. CDR3 sequence: CASSPGRATDTQYF. The CDR3 bases are TGTGCCAGCTCACCGGGCAGGGCAACAGATACGCAGTATTTT. The genes are TRBV18 and TRBJ2-3, with D tentatively TRBD1 (5 bases). CDR1 and CDR2 from the germline V gene are KGHSH and LQKENI. V was cut by 3 bases and J by 3 bases, with 10 bases left in between. The CDR3 contains 14 residues. The variable domain in full, with the rest retrieved from reference TRBV18 and TRBJ2-3, is NAGVMQNPRHLVRRRGQEARLRCSPMKGHSHVYWYRQLPEEGLKFMVYLQKENIIDESGMPKERFSAEFPKEGPSILRIQQVVRGDSAAYFCASSPGRATDTQYFGPGTRLTVL.

The chain combines TRBV19 with TRBJ1-2; D is perhaps TRBD1 (6 bases). CDR1 and CDR2 from the germline V gene are LNHDA and SQIVND (reference sequence). The CDR3 loop spans 15 amino acids. Trimming shortened V by 7 bases and J by 4 bases, and 19 bases separated the two germline ends. The CDR3 region is CASTGDGRSSYGYTF. In DNA, the CDR3 is TGTGCCAGTACAGGGGACGGGCGATCCAGCTATGGCTACACCTTC.

This chain uses TRBV12-3 or TRBV12-4 with TRBJ1-2; D uncertain. The CDR3 runs 13 residues. V lost 4 bases and J lost 3, with 9 bases in between. The CDR3 DNA is TGTGCCAGCAGTTATAGTGGGGACTATGGCTACACCTTC. Its protein is CASSYSGDYGYTF.

The rearrangement links TRBV5-1 to TRBJ2-7, with 7 positions matching TRBD1. Germline-derived CDR1 and CDR2 are SGHRS and YFSETQ. The CDR3 runs 15 residues. Trimming took 2 bases from V and 0 from J; bases not matched to a gene: 5. CDR3 in DNA: TGCGCCAGCAGCTTTAGGACAGGCCCCTCCTACGAGCAGTACTTC. Its protein product is CASSFRTGPSYEQYF. The entire variable domain, with the rest obtained from reference TRBV5-1 and TRBJ2-7, is as follows: KAGVTQTPRYLIKTRGQQVTLSCSPISGHRSVSWYQQTPGQGLQFLFEYFSETQRNKGNFPGRFSGRQFSNSRSEMNVSTLELGDSALYLCASSFRTGPSYEQYFGPGTRLTVT.

The chain links TRBV7-6 to TRBJ2-3; 12 positions agree with TRBD1. The junction had 15 bases not matched to a gene; V was cut back by 5 bases and J by 3 bases. The CDR3 sequence is 19 residues long. Germline loops: CDR1 SGHVS, CDR2 FNYEAQ. Here the CDR3 reads CASSLIPHRDRGRTDTQYF. The CDR3 region has the DNA TGTGCCAGCAGCCTAATCCCACACCGGGACAGGGGGCGAACAGATACGCAGTATTTT.

The chain joins TRBV11-2 to TRBJ2-7; a possible D gene is TRBD2 (5 bases). The CDR3 runs to 13 residues. Germline-derived CDR1 and CDR2 are SGHAT and FQNNGV. The V and J ends lost 6 bases and 6 bases respectively, with 15 bases between them. In DNA, the CDR3 is TGTGCCAGCAGTACTAGAGTGGCTCGCGAGCAGTACTTC. It yields the protein CASSTRVAREQYF. Together with reference TRBV11-2 and TRBJ2-7, the CDR3 gives the full variable domain: EAGVAQSPRYKIIEKRQSVAFWCNPISGHATLYWYQQILGQGPKLLIQFQNNGVVDDSQLPKDRFSAERLKGVDSTLKIQPAKLEDSAVYLCASSTRVAREQYFGPGTRLTVT.

This clonotype has just a few counts. One end of the junction is discordant with germline, which a read error may explain. V gene TRBV29-1 combines with J gene TRBJ1-1; maybe TRBD1 (6 bases). CDR1 SQVTM and CDR2 ANQGSEA come from the germline V gene. CDR3 length equals 13 residues. The CDR3 region has the DNA TGCAGCGTCGAAGGACAGAGGAACACTGAAGCTTTCTTT. Translated: CSVEGQRNTEAFF. Full variable domain (missing parts from reference TRBV29-1 and TRBJ1-1): SAVISQKPSRDICQRGTSLTIQCQVDSQVTMMFWYRQQPGQSLTLIATANQGSEATYESGFVIDKFPISRPNLTFSTLTVSNMSPEDSSIYLCSVEGQRNTEAFFGQGTRLTVV.

The chain uses TRBV5-1 and TRBJ2-3; TRBD2 matches 7 bases. Germline trimming cut 4 bases from V and 1 base from J; bases unmatched to any gene: 9. The CDR3 sequence is 16 residues long. Germline V gene sequence: CDR1 SGHRS, CDR2 YFSETQ. CDR3 DNA: TGCGCCAGCAGCCCAAGTGGGGCGGGAGGCACAGATACGCAGTATTTT. Encoded protein: CASSPSGAGGTDTQYF.

This clonotype has more than one count but fewer than ten. The CDR3, as DNA: TGCGCCAGCAGCTTGCACCAGGGTTCACCCCTCCACTTT. Residues: CASSLHQGSPLHF. J is TRBJ1-6 and V is TRBV5-1; the D gene is possibly TRBD1 (5 bases). Deletions cut 1 base from V and 9 bases from J, with 8 bases between. The CDR3 is made up of 13 amino acids. CDR1 and CDR2 (germline): SGHRS, YFSETQ.

This chain links TRBV24-1 with TRBJ1-1; no firm D call. The CDR3 loop spans 11 amino acids. The V gene's germline CDR1 is KGHDR and CDR2 SFDVKD. V lost 7 bases to trimming and J lost 2 bases, with 4 bases between them. CDR3 sequence (DNA): TGTGCCACCAGGACCAACACTGAAGCTTTCTTT. The encoded protein is CATRTNTEAFF.

This clonotype has more than one count but fewer than ten. This chain's CDR3 is CSVEARGRGNTEAFF. CDR3 DNA sequence: TGCAGCGTTGAAGCTCGGGGCCGGGGGAACACTGAAGCTTTCTTT. V usage is TRBV29-1 and J usage is TRBJ1-1; perhaps TRBD1 as D (5 bases). The CDR3 extends over 15 amino acids. Trimming cost V 1 base and J 1 base, with 13 bases left between them. Per germline, CDR1 SQVTM and CDR2 ANQGSEA.

This clonotype was seen only a few times. The chain recombines TRBV5-4 with TRBJ2-7, with D maybe TRBD2 (6 bases). CDR3 length: 17 residues. Trimming shortened V by 0 bases and J by 0 bases, and 16 bases separated the two germline ends. Germline V gene sequence: CDR1 SGHNT, CDR2 YYREEE (reference sequence). This chain's CDR3 is CASSLGSGGSSSYEQYF. The CDR3 DNA follows: TGTGCCAGCAGCTTGGGCTCCGGGGGTTCGAGCTCCTACGAGCAGTACTTC.

This clonotype has a count of ten or more. The chain couples TRBV2 to TRBJ2-7, with D possibly matching TRBD1 (6 bases). Germline V gene data show CDR1 as SNHLY and CDR2 as FYNNEI. V was clipped by 7 bases and J by 3 bases, with 10 bases between them. This CDR3 is 12 amino acids long. CDR3 nucleotides: TGTGCCAGCACCAGGGGATACTACGAGCAGTACTTC. Protein: CASTRGYYEQYF.